Each of the 7 T cell receptor beta chains below was sequenced from the same sample in a study of low-dose radiotherapy and immunotherapy resistance in tumors. Primers targeting TRAV and TRBV primed first-strand cDNA, covering alpha and beta chains. The TCRs were subjected to amplification over around 19 PCR cycles employing a constant-region primer in conjunction with a V-primer adapter. TCRdb called the reads again in MiXCR, with one record for every CDR3 protein. The sample lists about 64,000 distinct CDR3 sequences; around 27% were seen once. Time point meaning: before trial treatment. The sequencing used PBMCs, collected before treatment. Receptor source: a male donor with rectosigmoid adenocarcinoma.

The chain combines TRBV18 with TRBJ1-1; D not resolved. Trimming shortened V by 1 base and J by 2 bases, and 14 bases separated the two germline ends. This CDR3 has 16 residues. Per germline, CDR1 KGHSH and CDR2 LQKENI. The CDR3 DNA reads as TGTGCCAGCTCACCACTAGAACTGAATCTTAACACTGAAGCTTTCTTT. It yields the protein CASSPLELNLNTEAFF.

The genes are TRBV20-1 and TRBJ1-6; possibly TRBD1 for D (6 bases). V gave up 0 bases and J gave up 0 bases, with 18 bases separating them. The CDR3 spans 19 residues. Germline CDR1 reads DFQATT; CDR2 reads SNEGSKA (reference sequence). CDR3 residues: CSARDIPQGRDSYNSPLHF. As DNA, the CDR3 is TGCAGTGCTAGAGATATTCCACAGGGACGTGACTCCTATAATTCACCCCTCCACTTT.

This clonotype was observed many times. The rearrangement joins TRBV19 to TRBJ2-5, with 7 bases fitting TRBD2. CDR1 is LNHDA and CDR2 is SQIVND in the germline V gene (reference sequence). V lost 1 base and J lost 3; bases outside the gene matches: 8. The CDR3 totals 16 residues. In DNA form, the CDR3 reads TGTGCCAGTAGTATAGCCGGGGGGACCAGGGAAGAGACCCAGTACTTC. Translated: CASSIAGGTREETQYF.

This clonotype was observed many times. V is TRBV20-1 and J is TRBJ2-1, with 10 bases that match TRBD2. The CDR3 consists of 15 residues. In germline, CDR1 is DFQATT, CDR2 SNEGSKA (reference sequence). After removal of 5 bases from V and 6 bases from J, the junction contained 10 bases not matched to a gene. For the CDR3, the DNA is TGCAGTGCTTCCCCTAGCGGGGGTCCGAGCAATGAGCAGTTCTTC. Its protein product is CSASPSGGPSNEQFF.

The CDR3 DNA is TGTGCCAGCGGGAGTGGGGAAAATGAGCAGTTCTTC. Translation: CASGSGENEQFF. The V and J genes are TRBV10-3 and TRBJ2-1; 7 nucleotides align to TRBD2. CDR1 ENHRY and CDR2 SYGVKD come from the germline V gene. CDR3 length equals 12 residues. The trim removed 10 bases at V and 7 bases at J, leaving 7 bases unmatched.

This clonotype was observed at least ten times. The CDR3 sequence: CASSLDTVLEETQYF. The CDR3 nucleotides are TGCGCCAGCAGCTTGGACACCGTATTGGAGGAGACCCAGTACTTC. The rearrangement uses TRBV5-1 and TRBJ2-5, with no clear D. The V gene's germline CDR1 is SGHRS and CDR2 YFSETQ. With 0 bases removed from V and 5 bases from J, the gap between germline ends came to 14 bases. The CDR3 is 15 residues long. Full variable domain (remainder filled in from reference TRBV5-1 and TRBJ2-5): KAGVTQTPRYLIKTRGQQVTLSCSPISGHRSVSWYQQTPGQGLQFLFEYFSETQRNKGNFPGRFSGRQFSNSRSEMNVSTLELGDSALYLCASSLDTVLEETQYFGPGTRLLVL.

This rearrangement joins TRBV28 to TRBJ2-4, with 11 nucleotides matching TRBD2. CDR3 length equals 12 residues. Germline V gives CDR1 MDHEN, CDR2 SYDVKM. The trim removed 6 bases at V and 10 bases at J, leaving 2 bases unmatched. The CDR3 nucleotides read TGTGCCAGCAGGGGGACTAGCGGAATTCAGTACTTC. This sequence encodes CASRGTSGIQYF.